The 22 T cell receptor beta chains presented below share a single source sample, sequenced in a study of regulatory T cells in long-lasting Graves disease. Construction of the TCR beta libraries employed iRepertoire HTBI primers in conjunction with Arm-PCR of CDR3 regions. TCRdb reprocessed the multiplex PCR reads with MiXCR, giving one entry per CDR3 protein. The table records hundreds of thousands of distinct CDR3 sequences, around 21% of them present only once. Noted time point: persistent/refractory GD, antithyroid drugs over 5 years with positive TRAb. There was RNA extracted from PBMCs, and the TCR library was made from it. Sequences were derived from peripheral blood mononuclear cells (PBMCs), sampled when the disease was refractory, from a patient treated with antithyroid drugs. These receptors all come from a female donor with Graves disease.

V usage is TRBV12-3 or TRBV12-4 and J usage is TRBJ1-6; D unresolved. This CDR3 has 15 residues. The germline V and J ends were trimmed by 5 bases and 12 bases, with 20 bases remaining between them. As DNA, the CDR3 is TGTGCCAGCAGTGCTGCCCGGGGTCGGAGGGTACCCCTCCACTTT. Its protein product is CASSAARGRRVPLHF.

V is TRBV7-6 and J is TRBJ2-1; the match to TRBD2 covers 9 bases. This CDR3 region has 17 residues. Germline assignment: CDR1 SGHVS and CDR2 FNYEAQ. Germline trimming cut 5 bases from V and 2 bases from J; bases unmatched to any gene: 10. CDR3 protein: CASSRPTSGDTYNEQFF. DNA for the CDR3: TGTGCCAGCAGCCGGCCGACTAGCGGCGACACCTACAATGAGCAGTTCTTC.

This clonotype has just a few counts. The chain combines TRBV20-1 with TRBJ2-7, with 11 bases fitting TRBD1. With V trimmed by 6 bases and J by 1 base, 11 bases remained unmatched. The CDR3 extends over 16 amino acids. Germline lookup yields CDR1 DFQATT and CDR2 SNEGSKA (reference sequence). The chain's CDR3 is CSAIPGTGGISYEQYF. The DNA for the CDR3 is TGCAGTGCCATCCCCGGGACAGGGGGTATATCCTACGAGCAGTACTTC.

The rearrangement links TRBV19 to TRBJ2-7; a possible D gene is TRBD2 (5 bases). The CDR3 spans 14 residues. Deletions cut 1 base from V and 3 bases from J, with 10 bases between. In germline, CDR1 is LNHDA, CDR2 SQIVND (reference sequence). The CDR3 DNA sequence: TGTGCCAGTAGTATAGGGACGACTATCTACGAGCAGTACTTC. Amino acids: CASSIGTTIYEQYF. Variable domain in full (rest from reference TRBV19 and TRBJ2-7): DGGITQSPKYLFRKEGQNVTLSCEQNLNHDAMYWYRQDPGQGLRLIYYSQIVNDFQKGDIAEGYSVSREKKESFPLTVTSAQKNPTAFYLCASSIGTTIYEQYFGPGTRLTVT.

This clonotype occurred many times. The chain couples TRBV27 to TRBJ2-5, with TRBD2 identical over 9 bases. The ends lost 7 bases at V and 4 bases at J; junction bases unmatched: 10. This CDR3 is built from 15 residues. Germline values: CDR1 MNHEY, CDR2 SMNVEV (reference sequence). The CDR3 coding sequence is TGTGCCAGCACCCCCGGCGGGAGGGTGGGAGAGACCCAGTACTTC. The encoded protein is CASTPGGRVGETQYF.

In regard to this clonotype: This is likely a read error, given that the CDR3 carries no conserved phenylalanine or tryptophan at its end. This chain joins TRBV10-3 and TRBJ1-2; no firm D call. The germline CDR1 and CDR2 sequences are ENHRY and SYGVKD. This CDR3 has 14 amino acids. V gave up 0 bases and J gave up 10 bases, with 15 bases separating them. Here the CDR3 reads CAISESILGRIYTL. The CDR3 nucleotides read TGTGCCATCAGTGAGTCGATTTTGGGTCGTATCTACACCCTC.

This chain uses TRBV19 with TRBJ1-1; D is ambiguous. There are 15 residues in the CDR3. Per germline, CDR1 LNHDA and CDR2 SQIVND (reference sequence). Trimming shortened V by 8 bases and J by 5 bases, and 21 bases separated the two germline ends. The CDR3: CASGGRTNRGTEAFF. CDR3 nucleotide sequence: TGTGCCAGTGGAGGGAGGACCAACCGAGGGACTGAAGCTTTCTTT. Supplemented by reference TRBV19 and TRBJ1-1, the full variable domain reads DGGITQSPKYLFRKEGQNVTLSCEQNLNHDAMYWYRQDPGQGLRLIYYSQIVNDFQKGDIAEGYSVSREKKESFPLTVTSAQKNPTAFYLCASGGRTNRGTEAFFGQGTRLTVV.

Comments on this clonotype: This may be a read error: a much more frequent sequence differs by one nucleotide. The J gene is TRBJ2-5, the V gene TRBV10-3; TRBD1 matches at 8 bases. V was pared by 10 bases and J by 3 bases, with 13 bases of the junction left unmatched. In germline, CDR1 is ENHRY, CDR2 SYGVKD. The CDR3 loop spans 15 amino acids. In nucleotides, the CDR3 is TGTGCCACCAGCCGGACCGGGACAGGAAAAGAGACCCAGTACTTC. Protein product: CATSRTGTGKETQYF.

This clonotype has a handful of counts. The chain uses TRBV9 and TRBJ2-7, with 9 bases matching TRBD2. V dropped 3 bases and J dropped 0; count of bases not matched to a gene: 4. The CDR3 spans 15 residues. Germline V lookup: CDR1 SGDLS, CDR2 YYNGEE. The CDR3: CASSGASGNSYEQYF. CDR3 nucleotides: TGTGCCAGCAGCGGGGCTAGCGGGAACTCCTACGAGCAGTACTTC.

The sample holds many counts of this clonotype. V usage is TRBV11-2 and J usage is TRBJ1-2, with unresolved D. V lost 0 bases and J lost 4, with 18 bases in between. CDR3 length equals 17 residues. The germline gives CDR1 SGHAT, CDR2 FQNNGV. The CDR3 here is CASSLDIKEGLIYGYTF. As DNA, the CDR3 is TGTGCCAGCAGCTTAGATATTAAGGAAGGGTTAATCTATGGCTACACCTTC. Looking up the rest from reference TRBV11-2 and TRBJ1-2 gives the full variable domain: EAGVAQSPRYKIIEKRQSVAFWCNPISGHATLYWYQQILGQGPKLLIQFQNNGVVDDSQLPKDRFSAERLKGVDSTLKIQPAKLEDSAVYLCASSLDIKEGLIYGYTFGSGTRLTVV.

The sample holds a few counts of this clonotype. A much larger clone lies one base from this, so it may be a read error. The V call is TRBV6-5, the J call TRBJ2-2; D is uncertain. The CDR3 has 14 amino acids. Germline-derived CDR1 and CDR2 are MNHEY and SVGAGI. In nucleotides, the CDR3 is TGTGCCGGCAGTTACTACGGGAACACCGGGGAGCTGTTTTTT. This encodes CAGSYYGNTGELFF.

In its sample, this clonotype was seen a few times. The chain links TRBV29-1 to TRBJ1-1; a weak D match, TRBD1 (6 bases). The CDR3 covers 15 residues. Germline CDR1 is SQVTM and CDR2 is ANQGSEA. Deletions cut 1 base from V and 5 bases from J, with 17 bases between. The CDR3 region has the DNA TGCAGCGTTGAAGTTTCCGTCAGGGGTTGGACTGAAGCTTTCTTT. Amino acid sequence: CSVEVSVRGWTEAFF.

This clonotype appeared a few times. DNA for the CDR3: TGTGCCAGTAGTACCTCCGGGACAGGGAGTGAAAAACTGTTTTTT. Amino acids: CASSTSGTGSEKLFF. V is TRBV19 and J is TRBJ1-4; 9 nucleotides match TRBD1. The CDR3 spans 15 residues. Germline V gene sequence: CDR1 LNHDA, CDR2 SQIVND (reference sequence). With 4 bases clipped from V and 7 bases from J, the junction kept 7 bases outside the gene matches.

This clonotype was seen repeatedly, ten times or more. The chain carries TRBV18 and TRBJ1-4; TRBD1 matches at 9 bases. Trimming removed 4 bases from V and 8 bases from J; junction bases left unmatched: 8. The CDR3 runs to 15 residues. From germline, CDR1 is KGHSH and CDR2 LQKENI. The CDR3 nucleotides are TGTGCCAGCTCACACTACAGGGGGCTGCGAGAAAAACTGTTTTTT. Protein product: CASSHYRGLREKLFF.

Notes on this clonotype: A much bigger clone sits one base away, suggesting this may be a read error. V gene TRBV6-4 combines with J gene TRBJ1-2, with D perhaps TRBD1 (5 bases). Germline-derived CDR1 and CDR2 are MRHNA and SNTAGT. The CDR3 has 14 residues. CDR3 nucleotide sequence: TGTGCCGGCAGAGACCGGGACCCTGACTATGGCTACACCTTC. Translation: CAGRDRDPDYGYTF.

This clonotype was seen a handful of times. The chain links TRBV19 to TRBJ2-2, with D unresolved. V lost 6 bases, J lost 9 bases, and 8 bases lay in between. The CDR3 contains 11 residues. The germline V gene encodes CDR1 LNHDA and CDR2 SQIVND (reference sequence). CDR3 residues: CASRGRRELFF. The CDR3 bases are TGTGCCAGTAGAGGCAGGCGGGAGCTGTTTTTT.

The chain is built from TRBV27 and TRBJ2-3; maybe TRBD1 (6 bases). V was trimmed by 0 bases and J by 2 bases, leaving 15 bases between them. Germline V lookup: CDR1 MNHEY, CDR2 SMNVEV (reference sequence). This CDR3 is 17 amino acids long. The CDR3 DNA follows: TGTGCCAGCAGTTTATCGGGGGCTCCTCGGGTCACAGATACGCAGTATTTT. Its protein is CASSLSGAPRVTDTQYF.

Notes on this clonotype: One end of the junction does not line up with germline, which may come from a read error. This rearrangement joins TRBV6-2 or TRBV6-3 to TRBJ1-3; D gene uncertain. The CDR3 is made up of 14 amino acids. Per germline, CDR1 MNHEY and CDR2 SVGEGT. DNA of the CDR3: TGTGCCAGCGTCCCCGAAACACGTGGAGACACCATATATTTT. It specifies CASVPETRGDTIYF.

In this sample, this clonotype turned up a few times. The chain is built from TRBV27 and TRBJ1-1; possibly TRBD1 for D (5 bases). V dropped 3 bases and J dropped 5 bases, with 13 bases sitting between them. The CDR3 runs 14 residues. Germline V gene lookup returns CDR1 MNHEY and CDR2 SMNVEV (reference sequence). The CDR3 coding sequence is TGTGCCAGCAGTTTGAATGGGGGGGGGACTGAAGCTTTCTTT. It encodes CASSLNGGGTEAFF.

This clonotype was recorded many times. This chain joins TRBV6-5 and TRBJ2-5; D possibly corresponds to TRBD2 (5 bases). Germline V gene data show CDR1 as MNHEY and CDR2 as SVGAGI. V was shortened by 2 bases and J by 1 base, with 8 bases between the two germline ends. This CDR3 has 14 amino acids. As DNA, the CDR3 is TGTGCCAGCAGTTACCAAGGGAGCCAAGAGACCCAGTACTTC. Encoded protein: CASSYQGSQETQYF.

The chain has TRBV6-2 or TRBV6-3 and TRBJ1-2; the D is unclear. CDR1 is MNHEY and CDR2 is SVGEGT in the germline V gene. The CDR3 is 14 residues long. V was trimmed by 1 base and J by 4 bases, leaving 10 bases between them. As DNA, the CDR3 is TGTGCCAGCAGTTACTTAGGGAGCCTCTATGGCTACACCTTC. It translates to CASSYLGSLYGYTF.

In its sample, this clonotype was seen many times. The V gene is TRBV6-2 or TRBV6-3, the J gene TRBJ2-4; TRBD2 matches 7 bases. Per the germline V gene, CDR1 is MNHEY and CDR2 is SVGEGT. The CDR3 is 14 amino acids. The V gene end was trimmed by 2 bases and the J gene end by 5 bases; junction bases not matched to a gene: 3. Here the CDR3 DNA reads TGTGCCAGCAGTTACGGCGCGGGAGAAAACATTCAGTACTTC. Its protein is CASSYGAGENIQYF.